This T cell receptor (beta chain) was sequenced during a study of blood T cell repertoires in COVID-19. Only in-frame clones appear in the TCRdb table, and some are missing; sequencing was by immunoSEQ multiplex PCR. The table records about 200,000 clones, around 85% of them present only once. Trimming stripped 0 bases from V and 8 bases from J, with 10 bases between. CDR1 is MGHRA, CDR2 YSYEKL, per germline. The length of the CDR3 is 13 residues. The rearrangement uses TRBV4-1 and TRBJ2-5, with a tentative D call TRBD2 (5 bases). The clonotype originates from a person aged 70 to 80 with COVID-19, enrolled during active disease. Source material: peripheral blood. As DNA, the CDR3 is TGCGCCAGCAGCCAAGATGGGGAGCTTACCCAGTACTTC. Translated: CASSQDGELTQYF.